This TCR beta chain was obtained from a study of Graves' ophthalmopathy and Graves' hyperthyroidism (dated by TCRdb to between 2017 and 2018). For the wider study: Peripheral blood samples were taken at the time of initial diagnosis, before any treatment was given. TCR beta repertoire signatures were used to distinguish Graves' ophthalmopathy from Graves' hyperthyroidism and to predict progression to ophthalmopathy. In total, 135 blood samples were TCR-sequenced: 40 to 45 ophthalmopathy, under 85 hyperthyroidism and some 17 hyperthyroidism-to-ophthalmopathy patients. To explore V-J signatures distinguishing ophthalmopathy from hyperthyroidism, a discovery set of about a hundred patients (roughly 45 ophthalmopathy, some 55 stable hyperthyroidism) was enrolled. An independent validation cohort comprised under 20 hyperthyroidism patients and about 16 patients who later progressed from hyperthyroidism to ophthalmopathy. In several hyperthyroidism patients, the T-cell repertoire of thyroid tissue was compared with the T-cell repertoire of blood. Following sample collection, hyperthyroidism patients were given methimazole at a starting dose of 30 mg daily, and ophthalmopathy patients were given high-dose intravenous methylprednisolone. The roughly 94 discovery patients were randomly split 7:3 into training and test sets.

Hyperthyroidism was considered stable if no progression to ophthalmopathy occurred within 18 months of follow-up. Hyperthyroidism patients were newly diagnosed, were aged 18 to 65 years, and had a disease duration under 2 months. Patients with other autoimmune diseases, uncontrolled infections, pregnancy or lactation were excluded. Clinical symptoms, serum thyroxine, TRAb, thyroid ultrasound and orbital computed tomography were used for diagnosis. Using Ficoll-Paque density gradient centrifugation, PBMCs were isolated from less than 11 ml of fresh peripheral blood. Total RNA was extracted using Trizol reagent, and RNA quality was checked on an Agilent 2100 Bioanalyzer. For repertoire sequencing, the TCR beta CDR3 regions were amplified from RNA transcripts. The first round of RT-PCR was done with HTBI primers and the Qiagen OneStep RT-PCR kit, and was followed by a second round of multiplex PCR, then size selection and purification. Sequencing of the libraries was carried out on an Illumina HiSeq2000 in paired-end mode with 100 bp reads. The study's own analysis went as follows. SOAPnuke was used to process the reads, removing any read that contained adapters or uncalled bases, had a mean Phred below 15, or lacked an exact match to the constant primer or identifier. High-quality paired reads were merged with COPE v1.2.5. Clonotypes were defined as unique nucleotide sequences and were aligned to IMGT TRB V, D and J references using MiTCR v1.1. Analysis was restricted to V-J combinations with a frequency above 0.0001, which covered roughly 99% of repertoires. A TCR clonal expansion and chaos score per V-J combination was defined as the ratio of F50 clonal expansion to chaos observed in the TCRdist matrix. Welch's t-statistics and random forest were used to reduce features to about a dozen V-J combinations, which were fed into a naive Bayes classifier. Thyroid-blood repertoire similarity was quantified with the Morisita-Horn index. TCRdb trimmed public reads at Q25 via fastp, called clones via MiXCR and kept in-frame beta chains. One record per CDR3 amino acid sequence lists the most common genes and DNA. None of the V and J calls come from the authors' own analysis; TCRdb made them. The sample table holds hundreds of thousands of distinct CDR3 sequences, of which under 25% were seen once. 2.5% to 3.5% of the sample lies in the top ten.

V and J lose 4 bases and 1 base, and a span of 14 bases separates them. Based on the germline V gene, the CDR1 and CDR2 sequences are MGHRA and YSYEKL. The CDR3, cysteine through phenylalanine, is 15 amino acids long. Only the CDR3 portion is preserved as DNA: 45 bases, with reading frame beginning at the first base. In this sample, this clonotype turned up many times. The antigen it recognizes is unknown. Base quality data are lacking; no much larger clone is found one base away. The research as a whole found: In validation, the model predicted ophthalmopathy progression with less than 71% sensitivity and 72.22% specificity; 12 predicted patients were CT-confirmed with GO in a median of roughly 6.8 months. The 13-signature model separated ophthalmopathy from stable hyperthyroidism with 85% to 90% sensitivity and around 84% specificity in cross-validation, and 80%/75% in the test set. Most expanded thyroid clonotypes with frequency above 0.001 were also detected in blood, suggesting blood repertoires may reflect the thyroid immune response. Sample size was not predetermined statistically, and investigators were not blinded to group allocation.

The clonotype originates from a woman in her late teens or twenties with stable Graves' hyperthyroidism. Donor details come from another sample of the same person, matched by shared clones. The chain was built from TRBV4-1 and TRBJ2-7, with TRBD1 as a weak D call on 7 bases. Material for sequencing was peripheral blood. The base sequence is TGCGCCAGCAGCCTAGGTCAGGGGGGATCCTACGAGCAGTACTTC. This is translated as CASSLGQGGSYEQYF.